Each of the 22 T cell receptor beta chains below was sequenced from the same sample in a study of blood T cell repertoires in COVID-19. The repertoire was sequenced with immunoSEQ multiplex PCR; TCRdb's copy has only in-frame clones and lacks some. Among 210,000 or so clones listed, 80% to 90% were seen once. The sequencing input was peripheral blood. The receptors come from a man younger than 40 with COVID-19, enrolled during active disease.

V gene TRBV7-9 combines with J gene TRBJ2-3, with 7 bases lining up with TRBD2. CDR3 size: 16 residues. Losses at the gene ends were 1 base for V and 0 bases for J; bases not matched to a gene: 4. The germline V gene encodes CDR1 SEHNR and CDR2 FQNEAQ (reference sequence). This chain's CDR3 is CASSLGLASSTDTQYF. Written as DNA, the CDR3 is TGTGCCAGCAGCTTAGGACTAGCCAGCAGCACAGATACGCAGTATTTT.

The chain employs TRBV19 and TRBJ1-5; D gene unclear. Trimming stripped 3 bases from V and 11 bases from J, with 14 bases between. This CDR3 has 13 residues. The V gene's germline CDR1 is LNHDA and CDR2 SQIVND (reference sequence). CDR3 protein: CASSIEAALTQHF. The DNA of the CDR3 is TGTGCCAGTAGTATTGAGGCAGCCCTTACCCAGCATTTT.

The chain recombines TRBV6-5 with TRBJ2-7; no firm D call. The CDR3 runs 14 residues. Germline values: CDR1 MNHEY, CDR2 SVGAGI. V was cut by 5 bases and J by 0 bases, with 11 bases left in between. The CDR3: CASSRGLSSYEQYF. The CDR3 DNA sequence: TGTGCCAGCAGTCGAGGCCTGAGCTCCTACGAGCAGTACTTC.

This chain joins TRBV27 and TRBJ1-5, with 9 bases fitting TRBD1. The trim removed 5 bases at V and 6 bases at J, leaving 17 bases unmatched. The CDR3 has 18 amino acids. Germline V gene sequence: CDR1 MNHEY, CDR2 SMNVEV (reference sequence). The CDR3: CASSPNARTGESSQPQHF. The CDR3 DNA follows: TGTGCCAGCAGTCCGAACGCCCGGACAGGGGAGTCGAGTCAGCCCCAGCATTTT.

The rearrangement links TRBV28 to TRBJ2-1; 7 bases line up with TRBD1. Germline assignment: CDR1 MDHEN and CDR2 SYDVKM. This CDR3 has 18 residues. The junction had 16 bases not matched to a gene; V was cut back by 4 bases and J by 4 bases. CDR3 bases: TGTGCCAGCAGTTCCCTACCTTGGCCGGGACAGCGTTACAATGAGCAGTTCTTC. It encodes CASSSLPWPGQRYNEQFF.

DNA for the CDR3: TGTGCCAGCAGCTTGGACCAGCGGGTGTACAATGAGCAGTTCTTC. Protein: CASSLDQRVYNEQFF. The chain uses TRBV5-4 and TRBJ2-1; maybe TRBD2 (6 bases). The CDR3 spans 15 residues. The V gene lost 0 bases and the J gene lost 4 bases, with 11 bases spanning the gap. Germline V gene sequence: CDR1 SGHNT, CDR2 YYREEE (reference sequence). Combining the CDR3 with reference TRBV5-4 and TRBJ2-1 gives the whole variable domain ETGVTQSPTHLIKTRGQQVTLRCSSQSGHNTVSWYQQALGQGPQFIFQYYREEENGRGNFPPRFSGLQFPNYSSELNVNALELDDSALYLCASSLDQRVYNEQFFGPGTRLTVL.

The CDR3 spells CASSWGQGANSPLHF. The CDR3 DNA is TGTGCCAGCAGCTGGGGACAGGGCGCTAATTCACCCCTCCACTTT. This chain uses TRBV5-6 with TRBJ1-6, with TRBD1 matching 9 bases. The germline gives CDR1 SGHDT, CDR2 YYEEEE. The junction had 4 bases not matched to a gene; V was cut back by 3 bases and J by 6 bases. The CDR3 runs to 15 residues.

The chain uses TRBV3-1 (or the pseudogene TRBV3-2) and TRBJ1-1; 11 positions match TRBD1. V trimming: 5 bases; J trimming: 1 base; junction bases outside the gene matches: 9. The CDR3 runs to 17 residues. Looked up from germline, CDR1 is LGHDT and CDR2 is YNNKEL (reference sequence). The CDR3 reads CASSGNPGQGGNTEAFF. The CDR3 coding sequence is TGTGCCAGCAGCGGCAACCCGGGACAGGGGGGGAACACTGAAGCTTTCTTT.

The count of this clone is one. This chain joins TRBV7-3 and TRBJ2-7; the match to TRBD2 covers 7 bases. V lost 4 bases and J lost 5; bases outside the gene matches: 5. Germline lookup yields CDR1 SGHTA and CDR2 FQGTGA. The CDR3 spans 13 residues. The CDR3 loop is CASSSDREDEQYF. The CDR3 DNA follows: TGTGCCAGCAGCTCGGATCGGGAGGACGAGCAGTACTTC.

The gene calls are TRBV2 and TRBJ2-2; the D gene is possibly TRBD1 (6 bases). CDR3 length equals 13 residues. The V end was cut by 10 bases, the J end by 5 bases, with 14 bases between. Germline CDR1 and CDR2: SNHLY and FYNNEI. The CDR3, as DNA: TGTGCCACCACAGGGTCAGCGACCGGGGAGCTGTTTTTT. Encoded protein: CATTGSATGELFF.

V gene TRBV12-3 or TRBV12-4 combines with J gene TRBJ2-7; the D gene is possibly TRBD2 (6 bases). This CDR3 contains 13 residues. The ends were cut back, 1 base at V and 7 bases at J, with 11 bases in the middle. As DNA, the CDR3 is TGTGCCAGCAGTTTAGGGAGGGGTTCTGAGCAGTACTTC. It translates to CASSLGRGSEQYF.

This chain connects TRBV29-1 to TRBJ2-7; TRBD1 aligns across 9 bases. V was pared by 6 bases and J by 0 bases, with 6 bases of the junction left unmatched. Germline V lookup: CDR1 SQVTM, CDR2 ANQGSEA. This CDR3 has 14 residues. The CDR3 DNA reads TGCAGCGTCACCGGGACAGGGAGCTCCTACGAGCAGTACTTC. This gives the protein CSVTGTGSSYEQYF.

This chain connects TRBV6-5 to TRBJ2-3, with TRBD2 matching over 11 bases. This CDR3 has 16 amino acids. Per germline, CDR1 MNHEY and CDR2 SVGAGI. V shed 3 bases and J 2 bases; nucleotides not matched to a gene: 4. The CDR3 here is CASSYTSGGVTDTQYF. CDR3 sequence (DNA): TGTGCCAGCAGTTATACTAGCGGGGGCGTCACAGATACGCAGTATTTT.

The chain combines TRBV28 with TRBJ2-7; TRBD2 might be the D (5 bases). V was trimmed by 4 bases and J by 9 bases, leaving 22 bases between them. CDR1 is MDHEN, CDR2 SYDVKM, per germline. This CDR3 spans 15 amino acids. The CDR3 protein is CASSSTNTGRSGQYF. Here the CDR3 DNA reads TGTGCCAGCAGTTCGACGAACACGGGCCGGAGCGGGCAGTACTTC.

The rearrangement links TRBV27 to TRBJ2-7; tentative D call: TRBD2 (5 bases). V shed 7 bases and J shed 2 bases, with 9 bases lying between them. CDR3 length: 12 amino acids. The V gene's germline CDR1 is MNHEY and CDR2 SMNVEV (reference sequence). CDR3 bases: TGTGCCAGCACCTCGGGGACCTACGAGCAGTACTTC. Translated, it gives CASTSGTYEQYF.

The chain couples TRBV12-5 to TRBJ1-2, with TRBD1 matching over 9 bases. This CDR3 has 16 residues. J lost 5 bases, V lost 6 bases, and 13 bases had no gene match. Germline CDR1 and CDR2: LGHNT and FRNRAP. This CDR3 is CASGTLTGGARYGYTF. The CDR3 nucleotides read TGTGCTAGTGGCACACTCACAGGGGGCGCGAGGTATGGCTACACCTTC.

As for this clone: Other DNA sequences in this sample translate to the same CDR3. The rearrangement links TRBV28 to TRBJ2-1, with TRBD1 matching 9 bases. The germline V gene encodes CDR1 MDHEN and CDR2 SYDVKM. V gave up 6 bases and J gave up 0 bases; unmatched junction bases: 3. The CDR3 is made up of 15 amino acids. CDR3 sequence (DNA): TGTGCCAGCAGCCCGGGACAGGGCTCCTACAATGAGCAGTTCTTC. Its protein product is CASSPGQGSYNEQFF.

V usage is TRBV18 and J usage is TRBJ1-3, with 7 bases lining up with TRBD1. Germline CDR1 reads KGHSH; CDR2 reads LQKENI. The ends lost 3 bases at V and 0 bases at J; junction bases unmatched: 5. The CDR3 contains 16 residues. The CDR3 DNA reads TGTGCCAGCTCACCGATGCAGGGGGTCTCTGGAAACACCATATATTTT. It codes for CASSPMQGVSGNTIYF.

This clone was recorded only once. The chain is built from TRBV6-2 or TRBV6-3 and TRBJ2-5; 9 nucleotides match TRBD2. The J segment lost 5 bases and the V segment lost 5 bases, leaving 6 bases of the junction unmatched. CDR1 and CDR2 (germline): MNHEY, SVGEGT. This CDR3 contains 14 residues. The CDR3 is CASSLTSGWETQYF. The DNA of the CDR3 is TGTGCCAGCAGTCTCACTAGCGGGTGGGAGACCCAGTACTTC.

V usage is TRBV2 and J usage is TRBJ1-5; 8 bases line up with TRBD1. The CDR3 loop spans 14 amino acids. Trimming took 6 bases from V and 7 from J; bases not matched to a gene: 8. Per the germline V gene, CDR1 is SNHLY and CDR2 is FYNNEI. The DNA of the CDR3 is TGTGCCAGCAGGAGGCGGACAGGGAAACAGCCCCAGCATTTT. This translates into CASRRRTGKQPQHF. The whole variable domain, filled in from reference TRBV2 and TRBJ1-5, reads EPEVTQTPSHQVTQMGQEVILRCVPISNHLYFYWYRQILGQKVEFLVSFYNNEISEKSEIFDDQFSVERPDGSNFTLKIRSTKLEDSAMYFCASRRRTGKQPQHFGDGTRLSIL.

This chain uses TRBV2 with TRBJ1-2; no clear D. The germline V gene has CDR1 SNHLY and CDR2 FYNNEI. The V end lost 5 bases, the J end lost 4 bases, and 5 bases lay between the germline ends. The CDR3 is made up of 11 amino acids. CDR3: CASSRGYGYTF. The CDR3 region has the DNA TGTGCCAGCAGTAGAGGCTATGGCTACACCTTC.

This clone was recorded only once. The rearrangement uses TRBV7-9 and TRBJ2-3; no firm D call. The CDR3 covers 14 residues. Deletions cut 0 bases from V and 6 bases from J, with 10 bases between. Germline V gene sequence: CDR1 SEHNR, CDR2 FQNEAQ (reference sequence). Here the CDR3 DNA reads TGTGCCAGCAGCTTAGCCCCCCCGGGTGATACGCAGTATTTT. Residues: CASSLAPPGDTQYF. Full variable domain (outside the CDR3, taken from reference TRBV7-9 and TRBJ2-3): DTGVSQNPRHKITKRGQNVTFRCDPISEHNRLYWYRQTLGQGPEFLTYFQNEAQLEKSRLLSDRFSAERPKGSFSTLEIQRTEQGDSAMYLCASSLAPPGDTQYFGPGTRLTVL.